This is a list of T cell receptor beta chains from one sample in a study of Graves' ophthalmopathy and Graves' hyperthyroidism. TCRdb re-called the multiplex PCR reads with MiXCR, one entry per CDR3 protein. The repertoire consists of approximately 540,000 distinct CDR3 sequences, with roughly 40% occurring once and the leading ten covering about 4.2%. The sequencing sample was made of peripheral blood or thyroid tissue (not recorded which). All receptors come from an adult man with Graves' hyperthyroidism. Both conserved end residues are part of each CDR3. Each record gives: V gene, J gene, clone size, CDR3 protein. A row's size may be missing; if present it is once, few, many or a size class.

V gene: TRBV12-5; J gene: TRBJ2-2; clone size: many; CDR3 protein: CASGLAPPVNTGELFF
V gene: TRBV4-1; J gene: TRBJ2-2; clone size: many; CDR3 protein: CASSQASQGQTGELFF
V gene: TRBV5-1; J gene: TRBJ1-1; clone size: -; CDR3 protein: CASIPSTGQNSEAFF
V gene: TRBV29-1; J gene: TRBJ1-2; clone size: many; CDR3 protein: CSVRRTGEGYGYTF
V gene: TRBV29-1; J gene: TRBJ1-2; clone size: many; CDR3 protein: CSVETTGGTYGYTF
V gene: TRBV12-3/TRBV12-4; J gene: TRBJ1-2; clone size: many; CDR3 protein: CASSTGTVYGYTF
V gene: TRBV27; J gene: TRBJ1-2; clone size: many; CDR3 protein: CASGPGTGNYGYTF
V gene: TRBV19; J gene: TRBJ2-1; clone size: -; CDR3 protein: CASNGGRANEQFF
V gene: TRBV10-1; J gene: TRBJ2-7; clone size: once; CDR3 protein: CASSAASGRDGQYF
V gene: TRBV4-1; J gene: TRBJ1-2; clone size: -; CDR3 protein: CASSPDRDSYGYTF
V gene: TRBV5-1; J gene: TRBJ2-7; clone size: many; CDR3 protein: CASKIGGGFSEQYF
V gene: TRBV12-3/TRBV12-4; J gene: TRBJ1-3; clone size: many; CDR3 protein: CASSPRDREGTIYF
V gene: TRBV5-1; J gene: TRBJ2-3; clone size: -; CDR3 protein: CASSRTSGDTDTQYF
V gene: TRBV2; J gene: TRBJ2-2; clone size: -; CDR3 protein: CASSYSATGTGELFF
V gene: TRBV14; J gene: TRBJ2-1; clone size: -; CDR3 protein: CASSQAGTRNEQFF